The rows below give T cell receptor beta chains drawn from one sample of a study of monozygotic twins with inflammatory bowel disease. TCRdb reprocessed the 5' RACE reads, with one entry per CDR3 protein and no DNA. The sample data list more than 300,000 distinct CDR3 sequences. The sample was blood. Receptors originate from a human donor with ulcerative colitis or Crohn's disease, or a healthy co-twin of an affected twin (not recorded which). The CDR3 runs from the conserved cysteine through the conserved F or W.

CDR3	V	J
CASSETSGVTYEQYF	TRBV5-1	TRBJ2-7
CASSLAITGETQYF	TRBV7-2	TRBJ2-5
CASSWDGTYNEQFF	TRBV5-5	TRBJ2-1
CSARVPRTRNYEQYF	TRBV20-1	TRBJ2-7
CASSPRRRDLGYGYTF	TRBV18	TRBJ1-2
CASSGTGFGNTIYF	TRBV19	TRBJ1-3
CASSSGVEAAQETQYF	TRBV11-3	TRBJ2-5
CASSLTGEPHTGELFF	TRBV7-6	TRBJ2-2
CASSLGTGASYNEQFF	TRBV7-2	TRBJ2-1
CASSQGLSRDEQFF	TRBV14	TRBJ2-1
CASSLERNNSPLHF	TRBV5-1	TRBJ1-6
CSARWGGGLNTEAFF	TRBV20-1	TRBJ1-1
CASRLRGKSSYEQYF	TRBV5-6	TRBJ2-7
CAAKRAGGHNEQFF	TRBV27	TRBJ2-1
CASSLVRQGRLNTEAFF	TRBV5-1	TRBJ1-1
CASGGGQGAYEQYF	TRBV12-3/TRBV12-4	TRBJ2-7
CASSPLSWGVRFF	TRBV4-1	TRBJ2-1
CASSLVGFDGYTF	TRBV5-1	TRBJ1-2
CASSPWGGNQPQHF	TRBV7-8	TRBJ1-5
CRTPGLAGEGTQYF	TRBV20-1	TRBJ2-3
CASSLATSEAFF	TRBV3-1	TRBJ1-1
CASSPQDRGSYNSPLHF	TRBV11-2	TRBJ1-6
CASSLRRPTDTQYF	TRBV5-6	TRBJ2-3
CASSKEGLATNEKLFF	TRBV7-2	TRBJ1-4
CASTRSPSEQGRTNEQFF	TRBV5-1	TRBJ2-1
CASSRLAGKDAEQFF	TRBV6-2/TRBV6-3	TRBJ2-1
CAISESWTNYEQYF	TRBV10-3	TRBJ2-7
CASSLWDSGEQYF	TRBV12-3/TRBV12-4	TRBJ2-7
CASSLGSWGETQYF	TRBV7-6	TRBJ2-5
CASSPSRGRQAIHTSYNEQFF	TRBV11-2	TRBJ2-1
CASSLGGQGETQYF	TRBV28	TRBJ2-5
CASSCLPPSGGTYEQYF	TRBV6-1	TRBJ2-7
CASSQAGYNQPQHF	TRBV3-1	TRBJ1-5
CASSPGSATNEKLFF	TRBV5-1	TRBJ1-4
CSARAGQGANEQFF	TRBV20-1	TRBJ2-1
CASSQTAGQNSYEQYF	TRBV7-9	TRBJ2-7
CSARERTGQYF	TRBV20-1	TRBJ2-7
CASSQGIREQYF	TRBV6-5	TRBJ2-7
CASSIDTGYEQYF	TRBV5-6	TRBJ2-7
CATGLYQETQYF	TRBV7-2	TRBJ2-5
CASSLVGGGTSTDTQYF	TRBV7-6	TRBJ2-3
CASSVMTGGANTGELFF	TRBV5-1	TRBJ2-2
CASSYPTQGGLSTDTQYF	TRBV6-5	TRBJ2-3
CASSKGGIYEQYF	TRBV21-1	TRBJ2-7
CASSRSRDSYNEQFF	TRBV9	TRBJ2-1
CASSSSGAETQYF	TRBV7-8	TRBJ2-5
CSASRAREAFF	TRBV20-1	TRBJ1-1
CSARDRGGHYQPQHF	TRBV20-1	TRBJ1-5
CASSSDGESYNEQFF	TRBV7-3	TRBJ2-1
CASSWDRSKETQYF	TRBV6-5	TRBJ2-5
CASSGAGGNTEAFF	TRBV5-1	TRBJ1-1
CASNLGQGGETQYF	TRBV11-2	TRBJ2-5